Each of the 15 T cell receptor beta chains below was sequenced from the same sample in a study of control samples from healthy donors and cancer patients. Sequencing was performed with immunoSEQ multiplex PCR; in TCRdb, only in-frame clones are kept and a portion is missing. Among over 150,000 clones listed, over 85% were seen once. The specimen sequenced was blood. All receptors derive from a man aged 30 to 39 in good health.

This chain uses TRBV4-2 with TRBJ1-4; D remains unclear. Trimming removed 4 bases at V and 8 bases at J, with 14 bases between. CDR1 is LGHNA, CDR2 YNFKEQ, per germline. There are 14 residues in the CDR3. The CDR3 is CASSPGEVDEKLFF. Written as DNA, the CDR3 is TGTGCCAGCAGCCCCGGAGAGGTCGACGAAAAACTGTTTTTT.

For the CDR3, the DNA is TGTGCCAGCAGCCAAGAGGGTAGTAGGAATCAGCCCCAGCATTTT. Amino acid sequence: CASSQEGSRNQPQHF. The genes are TRBV4-2 and TRBJ1-5; no reliable D call. Germline CDR1 reads LGHNA; CDR2 reads YNFKEQ. V gave up 0 bases and J gave up 4 bases, with 10 bases separating them. This CDR3 spans 15 amino acids.

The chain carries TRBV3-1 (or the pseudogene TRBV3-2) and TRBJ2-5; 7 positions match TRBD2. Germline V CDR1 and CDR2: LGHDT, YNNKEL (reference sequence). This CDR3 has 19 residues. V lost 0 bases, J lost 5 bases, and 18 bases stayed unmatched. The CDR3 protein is CASSQELRTSSPGGETQYF. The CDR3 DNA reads TGTGCCAGCAGCCAAGAACTAAGGACCTCATCCCCCGGGGGGGAGACCCAGTACTTC.

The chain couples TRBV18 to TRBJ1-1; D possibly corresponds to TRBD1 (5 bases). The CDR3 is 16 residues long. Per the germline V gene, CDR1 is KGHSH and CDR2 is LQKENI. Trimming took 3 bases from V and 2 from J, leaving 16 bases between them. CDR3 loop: CASSPTRDSLNTEAFF. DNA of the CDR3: TGTGCCAGCTCACCCACTCGCGACAGCCTTAACACTGAAGCTTTCTTT.

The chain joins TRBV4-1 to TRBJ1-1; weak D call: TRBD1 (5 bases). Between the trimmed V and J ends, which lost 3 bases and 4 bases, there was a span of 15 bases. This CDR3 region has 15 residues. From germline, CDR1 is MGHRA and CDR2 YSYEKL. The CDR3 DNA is TGCGCCAGCAGCCACCCCGGGGCAGGGTCCACTGAAGCTTTCTTT. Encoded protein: CASSHPGAGSTEAFF.

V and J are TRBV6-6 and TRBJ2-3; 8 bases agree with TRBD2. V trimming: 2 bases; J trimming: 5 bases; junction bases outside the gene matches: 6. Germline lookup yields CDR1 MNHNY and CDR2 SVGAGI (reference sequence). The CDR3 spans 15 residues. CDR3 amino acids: CASSYGERGRDTQYF. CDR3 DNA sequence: TGTGCCAGCAGTTACGGGGAGCGGGGGCGAGATACGCAGTATTTT.

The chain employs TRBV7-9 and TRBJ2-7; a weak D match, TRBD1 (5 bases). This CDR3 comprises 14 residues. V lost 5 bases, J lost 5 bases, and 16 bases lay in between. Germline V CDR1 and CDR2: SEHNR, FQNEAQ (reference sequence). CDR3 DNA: TGTGCCAGCAGCCCAGGGCAGGTCCTAGACGAGCAGTACTTC. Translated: CASSPGQVLDEQYF.

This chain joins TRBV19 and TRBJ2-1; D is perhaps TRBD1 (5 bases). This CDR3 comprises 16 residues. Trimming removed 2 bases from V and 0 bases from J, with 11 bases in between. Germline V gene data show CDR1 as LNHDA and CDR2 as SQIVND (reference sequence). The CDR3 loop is CASSIQGRSSYNEQFF. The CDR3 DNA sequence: TGTGCCAGTAGTATACAGGGCCGGAGCTCCTACAATGAGCAGTTCTTC.

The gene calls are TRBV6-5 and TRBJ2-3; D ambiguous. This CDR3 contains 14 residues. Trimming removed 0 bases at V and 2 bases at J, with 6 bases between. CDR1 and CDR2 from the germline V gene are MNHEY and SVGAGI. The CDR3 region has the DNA TGTGCCAGCAGTTACTCGTCTACCACAGATACGCAGTATTTT. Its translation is CASSYSSTTDTQYF.

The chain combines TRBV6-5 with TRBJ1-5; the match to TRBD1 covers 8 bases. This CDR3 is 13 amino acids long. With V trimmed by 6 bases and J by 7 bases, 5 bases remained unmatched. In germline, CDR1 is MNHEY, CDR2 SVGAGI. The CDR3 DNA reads TGTGCCAGCAGGGACAGGGTCATCCAGCCCCAGCATTTT. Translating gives CASRDRVIQPQHF.

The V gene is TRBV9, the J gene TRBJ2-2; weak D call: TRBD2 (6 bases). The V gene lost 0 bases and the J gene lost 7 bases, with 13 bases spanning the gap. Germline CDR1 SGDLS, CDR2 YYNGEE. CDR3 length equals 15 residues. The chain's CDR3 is CASSVEVGRNGELFF. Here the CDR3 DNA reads TGTGCCAGCAGCGTAGAAGTCGGGAGAAACGGGGAGCTGTTTTTT.

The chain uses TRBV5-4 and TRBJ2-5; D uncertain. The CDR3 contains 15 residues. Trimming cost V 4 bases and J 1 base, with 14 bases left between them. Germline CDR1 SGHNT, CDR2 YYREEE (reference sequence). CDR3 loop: CASSLSTELQETQYF. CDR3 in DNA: TGTGCCAGCAGCCTGTCGACGGAGCTCCAAGAGACCCAGTACTTC.

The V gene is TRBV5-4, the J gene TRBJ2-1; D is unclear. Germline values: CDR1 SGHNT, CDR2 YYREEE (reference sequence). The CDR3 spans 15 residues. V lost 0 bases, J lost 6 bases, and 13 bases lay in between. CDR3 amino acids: CASSLGYRVTNEQFF. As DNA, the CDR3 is TGTGCCAGCAGCTTGGGCTACCGGGTCACCAATGAGCAGTTCTTC.

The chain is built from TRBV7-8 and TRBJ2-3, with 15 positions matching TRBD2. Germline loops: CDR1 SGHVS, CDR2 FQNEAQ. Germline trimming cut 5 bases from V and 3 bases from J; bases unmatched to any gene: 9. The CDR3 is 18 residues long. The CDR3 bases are TGTGCCAGCAGCCCCGGACTAGCGGGGGGGCCAGAGACAGATACGCAGTATTTT. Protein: CASSPGLAGGPETDTQYF.

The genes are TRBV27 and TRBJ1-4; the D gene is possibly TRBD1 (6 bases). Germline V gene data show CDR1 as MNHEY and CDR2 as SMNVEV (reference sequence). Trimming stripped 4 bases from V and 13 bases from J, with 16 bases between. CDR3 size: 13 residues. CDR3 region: CASSWQGSRRLFF. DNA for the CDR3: TGTGCCAGCAGTTGGCAGGGGTCCAGGAGACTGTTTTTT.